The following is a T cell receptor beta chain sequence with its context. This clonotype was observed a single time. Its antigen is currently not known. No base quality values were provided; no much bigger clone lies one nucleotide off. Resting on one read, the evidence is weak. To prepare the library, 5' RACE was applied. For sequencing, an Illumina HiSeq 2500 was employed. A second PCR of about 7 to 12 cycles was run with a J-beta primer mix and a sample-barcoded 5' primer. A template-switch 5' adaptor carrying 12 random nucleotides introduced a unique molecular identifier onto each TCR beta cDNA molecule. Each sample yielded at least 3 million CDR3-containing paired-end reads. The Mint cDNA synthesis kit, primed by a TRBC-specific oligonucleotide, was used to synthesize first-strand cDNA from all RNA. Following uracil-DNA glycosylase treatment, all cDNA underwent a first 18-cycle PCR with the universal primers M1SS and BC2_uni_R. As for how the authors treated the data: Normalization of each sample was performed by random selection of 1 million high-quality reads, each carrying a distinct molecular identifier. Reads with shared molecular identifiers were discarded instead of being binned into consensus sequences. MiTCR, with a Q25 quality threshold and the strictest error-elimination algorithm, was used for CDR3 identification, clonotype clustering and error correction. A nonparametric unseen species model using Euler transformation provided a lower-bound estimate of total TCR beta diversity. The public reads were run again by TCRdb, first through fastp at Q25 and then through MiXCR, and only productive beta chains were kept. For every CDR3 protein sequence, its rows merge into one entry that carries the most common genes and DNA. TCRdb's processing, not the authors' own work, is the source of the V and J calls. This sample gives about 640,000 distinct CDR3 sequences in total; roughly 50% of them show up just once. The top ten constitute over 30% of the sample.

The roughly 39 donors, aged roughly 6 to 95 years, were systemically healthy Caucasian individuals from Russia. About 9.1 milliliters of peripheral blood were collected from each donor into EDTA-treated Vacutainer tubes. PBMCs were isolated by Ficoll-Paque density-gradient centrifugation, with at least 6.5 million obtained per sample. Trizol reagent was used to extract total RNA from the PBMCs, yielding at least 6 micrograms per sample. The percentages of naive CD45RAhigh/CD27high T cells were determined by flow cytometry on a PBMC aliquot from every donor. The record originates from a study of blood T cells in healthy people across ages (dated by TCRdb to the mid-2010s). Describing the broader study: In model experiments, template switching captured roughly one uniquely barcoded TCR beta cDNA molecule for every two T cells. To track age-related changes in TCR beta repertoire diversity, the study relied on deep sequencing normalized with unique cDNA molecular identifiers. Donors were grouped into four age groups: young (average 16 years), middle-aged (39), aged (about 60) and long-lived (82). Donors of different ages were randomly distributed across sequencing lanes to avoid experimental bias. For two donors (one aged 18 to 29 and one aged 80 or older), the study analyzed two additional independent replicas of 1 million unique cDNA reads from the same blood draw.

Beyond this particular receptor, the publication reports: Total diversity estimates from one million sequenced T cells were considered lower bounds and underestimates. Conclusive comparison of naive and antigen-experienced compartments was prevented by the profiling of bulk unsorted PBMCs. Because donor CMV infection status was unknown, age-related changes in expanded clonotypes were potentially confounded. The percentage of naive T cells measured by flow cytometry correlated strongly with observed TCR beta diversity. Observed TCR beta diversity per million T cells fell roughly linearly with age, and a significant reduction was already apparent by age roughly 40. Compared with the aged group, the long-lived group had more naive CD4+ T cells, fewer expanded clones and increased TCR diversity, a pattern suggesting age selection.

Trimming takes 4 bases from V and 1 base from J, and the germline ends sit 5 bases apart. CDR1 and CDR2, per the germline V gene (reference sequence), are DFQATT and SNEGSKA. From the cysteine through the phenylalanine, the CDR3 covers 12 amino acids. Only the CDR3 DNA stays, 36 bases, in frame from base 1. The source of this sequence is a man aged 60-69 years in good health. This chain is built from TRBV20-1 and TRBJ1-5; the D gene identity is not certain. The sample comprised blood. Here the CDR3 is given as CSATISNQPQHF. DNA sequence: TGCAGTGCTACGATCAGCAATCAGCCCCAGCATTTT.